This T cell receptor (beta chain) was recorded in a study of cytomegalovirus exposure and HLA in healthy donors. This CDR3 region has 17 residues. CDR1 and CDR2 (germline): SGHTA, FQGTGA. The V segment lost 1 base and the J segment 9 bases; nucleotides outside the gene matches: 13. As concerns this clone: Its specificity is unknown.

Study-level findings and limits: In vitro assays verified that three CMV-associated chains recognized CMV antigens specifically.

The table came from immunoSEQ multiplex PCR; TCRdb's copy has only in-frame clones and leaves some out. The table shows approximately 110,000 clones, with roughly 86% occurring only once. Input material: PBMCs. The source is a woman between 18 and 29 years old in good health and CMV-seronegative. J is TRBJ2-3 and V is TRBV7-3; 10 bases fit TRBD1. CDR3 in DNA: TGTGCCAGCAGCTTAAGGGCGGGACAGGGGCCGACAGGAACGCAGTATTTT. It encodes CASSLRAGQGPTGTQYF. Full variable domain (remainder filled in from reference TRBV7-3 and TRBJ2-3): GAGVSQTPSNKVTEKGKYVELRCDPISGHTALYWYRQSLGQGPEFLIYFQGTGAADDSGLPNDRFFAVRPEGSVSTLKIQRTERGDSAVYLCASSLRAGQGPTGTQYFGPGTRLTVL.